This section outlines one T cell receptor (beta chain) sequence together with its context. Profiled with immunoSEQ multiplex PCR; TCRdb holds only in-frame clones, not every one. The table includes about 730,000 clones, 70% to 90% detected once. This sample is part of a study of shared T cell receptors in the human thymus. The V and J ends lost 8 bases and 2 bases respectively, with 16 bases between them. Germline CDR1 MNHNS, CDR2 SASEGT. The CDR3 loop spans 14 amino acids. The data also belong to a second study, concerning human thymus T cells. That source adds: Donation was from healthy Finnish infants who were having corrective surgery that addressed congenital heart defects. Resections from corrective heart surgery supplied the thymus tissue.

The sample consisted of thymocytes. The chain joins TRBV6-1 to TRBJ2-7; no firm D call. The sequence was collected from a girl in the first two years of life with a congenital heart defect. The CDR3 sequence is CASATMHRPYEQYF. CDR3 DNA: TGTGCCAGCGCTACGATGCATCGCCCCTACGAGCAGTACTTC.